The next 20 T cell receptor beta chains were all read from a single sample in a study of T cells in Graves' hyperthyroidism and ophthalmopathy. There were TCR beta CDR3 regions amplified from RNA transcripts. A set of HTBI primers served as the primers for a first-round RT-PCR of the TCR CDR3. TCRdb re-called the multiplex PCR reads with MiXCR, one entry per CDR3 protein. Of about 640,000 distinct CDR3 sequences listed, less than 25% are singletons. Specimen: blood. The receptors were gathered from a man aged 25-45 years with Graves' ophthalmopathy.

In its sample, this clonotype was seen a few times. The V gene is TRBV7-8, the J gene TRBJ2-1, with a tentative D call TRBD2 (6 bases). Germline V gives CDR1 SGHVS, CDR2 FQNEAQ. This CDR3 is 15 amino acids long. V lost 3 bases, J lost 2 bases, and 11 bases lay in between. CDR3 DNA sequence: TGTGCCAGCAGCTTTACTAGCCTTACCTACAATGAGCAGTTCTTC. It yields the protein CASSFTSLTYNEQFF.

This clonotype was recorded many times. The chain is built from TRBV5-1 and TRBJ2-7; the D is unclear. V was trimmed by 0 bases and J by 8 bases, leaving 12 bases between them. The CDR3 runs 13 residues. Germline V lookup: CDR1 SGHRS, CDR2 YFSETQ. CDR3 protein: CASSLGGRSKQYF. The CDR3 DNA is TGCGCCAGCAGCTTGGGCGGACGGAGCAAGCAGTACTTC.

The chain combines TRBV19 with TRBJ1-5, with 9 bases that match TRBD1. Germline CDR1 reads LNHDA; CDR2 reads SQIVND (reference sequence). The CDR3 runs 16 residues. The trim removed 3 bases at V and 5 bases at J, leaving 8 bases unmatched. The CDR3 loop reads CASSIGTGGIYQPQHF. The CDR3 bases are TGTGCCAGTAGTATTGGTACAGGGGGCATATATCAGCCCCAGCATTTT. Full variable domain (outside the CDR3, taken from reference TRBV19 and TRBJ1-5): DGGITQSPKYLFRKEGQNVTLSCEQNLNHDAMYWYRQDPGQGLRLIYYSQIVNDFQKGDIAEGYSVSREKKESFPLTVTSAQKNPTAFYLCASSIGTGGIYQPQHFGDGTRLSIL.

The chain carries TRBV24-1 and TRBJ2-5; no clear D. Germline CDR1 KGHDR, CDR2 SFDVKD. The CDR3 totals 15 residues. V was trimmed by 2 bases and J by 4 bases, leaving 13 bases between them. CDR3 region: CATSDSRSQRETQYF. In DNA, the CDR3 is TGTGCCACCAGTGATTCCAGGTCTCAGCGAGAGACCCAGTACTTC.

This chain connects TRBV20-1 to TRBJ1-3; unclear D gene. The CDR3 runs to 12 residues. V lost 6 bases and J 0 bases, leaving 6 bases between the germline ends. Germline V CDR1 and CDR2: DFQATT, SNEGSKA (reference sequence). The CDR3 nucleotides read TGCAGTGCCCCTCACTCTGGAAACACCATATATTTT. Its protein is CSAPHSGNTIYF.

The chain's CDR3 is CAWMIRGNTGELFF. CDR3 DNA: TGTGCCTGGATGATCCGGGGGAACACCGGGGAGCTGTTTTTT. The rearrangement joins TRBV30 to TRBJ2-2; TRBD2 might be the D (5 bases). The V gene's germline CDR1 is GTSNPN and CDR2 SVGIG (reference sequence). V was pared by 4 bases and J by 1 base, with 10 bases between. The CDR3 is 14 amino acids.

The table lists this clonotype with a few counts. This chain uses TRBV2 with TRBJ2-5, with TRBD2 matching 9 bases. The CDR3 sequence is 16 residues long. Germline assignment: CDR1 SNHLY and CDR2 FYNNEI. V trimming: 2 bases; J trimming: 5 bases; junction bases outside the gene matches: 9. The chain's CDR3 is CASSEYGSGSGETQYF. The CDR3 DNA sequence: TGTGCCAGCAGTGAATATGGTAGCGGGAGTGGGGAGACCCAGTACTTC.

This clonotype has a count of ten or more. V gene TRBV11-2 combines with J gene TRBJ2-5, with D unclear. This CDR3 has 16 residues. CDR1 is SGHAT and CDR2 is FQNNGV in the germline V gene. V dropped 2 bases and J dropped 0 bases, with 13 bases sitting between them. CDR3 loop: CASSLRLLSNQETQYF. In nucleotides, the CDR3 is TGTGCCAGCAGCTTAAGGCTTCTGTCAAACCAAGAGACCCAGTACTTC.

The chain's CDR3 is CASSSVQVQTQYF. The CDR3 bases are TGTGCCAGCAGCTCCGTACAGGTCCAGACCCAGTACTTC. V is TRBV11-2 and J is TRBJ2-5, with a possible D match to TRBD1 (5 bases). CDR1 SGHAT and CDR2 FQNNGV come from the germline V gene. This CDR3 is built from 13 residues. Trimming shortened V by 4 bases and J by 6 bases, and 12 bases separated the two germline ends.

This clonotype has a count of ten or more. CDR3 sequence (DNA): TGTGCCAGCAGTTTATCTGGGACAGGCCACGAAAAACTGTTTTTT. Protein: CASSLSGTGHEKLFF. The chain has TRBV27 and TRBJ1-4, with 8 bases aligning to TRBD1. The CDR3 totals 15 residues. Losses at the gene ends were 0 bases for V and 8 bases for J; bases not matched to a gene: 5. Looked up from germline, CDR1 is MNHEY and CDR2 is SMNVEV (reference sequence).

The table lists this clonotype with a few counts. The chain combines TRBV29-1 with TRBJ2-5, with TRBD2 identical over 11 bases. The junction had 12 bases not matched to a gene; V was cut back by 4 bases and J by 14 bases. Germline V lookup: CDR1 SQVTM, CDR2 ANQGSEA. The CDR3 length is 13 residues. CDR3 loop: CSVVLLAGGLPYF. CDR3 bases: TGCAGCGTTGTCCTTCTAGCGGGAGGACTTCCCTACTTC.

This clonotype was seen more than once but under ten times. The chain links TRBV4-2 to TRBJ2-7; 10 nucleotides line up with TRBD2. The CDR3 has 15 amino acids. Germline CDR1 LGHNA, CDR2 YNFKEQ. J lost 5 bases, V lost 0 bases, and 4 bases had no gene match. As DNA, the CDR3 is TGTGCCAGCAGCCAAGAAGCTAGCGGGAGCCACGAGCAGTACTTC. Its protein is CASSQEASGSHEQYF.

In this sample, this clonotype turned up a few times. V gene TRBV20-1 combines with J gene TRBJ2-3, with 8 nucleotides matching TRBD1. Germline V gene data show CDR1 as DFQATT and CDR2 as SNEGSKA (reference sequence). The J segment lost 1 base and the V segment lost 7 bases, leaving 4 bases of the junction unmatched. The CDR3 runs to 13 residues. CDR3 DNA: TGCAGTGAACCGGGACAGGGCACAGATACGCAGTATTTT. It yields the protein CSEPGQGTDTQYF.

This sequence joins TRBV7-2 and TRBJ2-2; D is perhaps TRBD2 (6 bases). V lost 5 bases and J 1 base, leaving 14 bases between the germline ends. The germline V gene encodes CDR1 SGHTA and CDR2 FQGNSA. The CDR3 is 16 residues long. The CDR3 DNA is TGTGCCAGCAGCACATCCGGGACTCTGAACACCGGGGAGCTGTTTTTT. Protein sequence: CASSTSGTLNTGELFF.

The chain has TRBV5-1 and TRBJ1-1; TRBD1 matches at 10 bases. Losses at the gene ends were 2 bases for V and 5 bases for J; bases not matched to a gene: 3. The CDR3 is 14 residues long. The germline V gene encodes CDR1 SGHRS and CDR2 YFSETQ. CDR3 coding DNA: TGCGCCAGCAGCTTAATGGGACAGGGGACTGAAGCTTTCTTT. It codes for CASSLMGQGTEAFF.

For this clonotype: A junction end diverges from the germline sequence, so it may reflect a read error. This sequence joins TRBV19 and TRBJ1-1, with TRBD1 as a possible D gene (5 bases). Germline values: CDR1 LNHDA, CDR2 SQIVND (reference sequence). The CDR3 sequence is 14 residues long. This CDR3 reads CASSSRAGLTEAFF. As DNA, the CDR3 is TGTGCCAGCAGTAGCCGGGCAGGGTTGACTGAAGCTTTCTTT.

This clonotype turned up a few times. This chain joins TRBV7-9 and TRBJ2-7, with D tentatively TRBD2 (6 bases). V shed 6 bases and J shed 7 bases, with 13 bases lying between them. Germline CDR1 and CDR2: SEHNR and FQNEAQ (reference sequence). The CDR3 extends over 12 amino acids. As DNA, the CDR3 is TGTGCCAGCAGAACCGGGACTTCGGAGCAGTACTTC. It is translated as CASRTGTSEQYF.

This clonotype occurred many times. CDR3 sequence (DNA): TGTGCCAGCAGCACTATGACTAGCCAAGAGACCCAGTACTTC. This translates into CASSTMTSQETQYF. This chain uses TRBV7-2 with TRBJ2-5; weak D call: TRBD2 (6 bases). The germline CDR1 and CDR2 sequences are SGHTA and FQGNSA. This CDR3 has 14 amino acids. Trimming took 5 bases from V and 1 from J, leaving 11 bases between them.

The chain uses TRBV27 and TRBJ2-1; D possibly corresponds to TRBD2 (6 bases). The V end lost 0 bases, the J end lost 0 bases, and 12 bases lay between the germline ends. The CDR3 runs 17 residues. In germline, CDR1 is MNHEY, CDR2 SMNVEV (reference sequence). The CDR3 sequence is CASSLSPSASSYNEQFF. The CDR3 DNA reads TGTGCCAGCAGTTTATCCCCTAGCGCTAGCTCCTACAATGAGCAGTTCTTC.

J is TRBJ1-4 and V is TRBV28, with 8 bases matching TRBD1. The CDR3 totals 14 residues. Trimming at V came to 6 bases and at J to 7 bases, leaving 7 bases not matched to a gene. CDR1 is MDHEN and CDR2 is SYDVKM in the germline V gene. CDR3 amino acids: CASRTTGEVEKLFF. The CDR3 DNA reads TGTGCCAGCAGAACGACAGGGGAGGTTGAAAAACTGTTTTTT.